This T cell receptor beta chain was sequenced in a study of shared clonotypes between healthy human individuals. The naive CD8 fraction comprised CD45RO-negative cells positively selected for CCR7 and excluded terminally differentiated effector memory CD45RA+ cells. The CDR3 covers 19 residues. After removal of 4 bases from V and 0 bases from J, the junction contained 14 bases not matched to a gene. The V gene's germline CDR1 is SGHRS and CDR2 YFSETQ. Generated by immunoSEQ multiplex PCR, the TCRdb table keeps only in-frame clones and is missing some. The sample includes about 2 million clones, about 95% of them seen just once.

Sequencing was done on a sample of naive CD8+ T cells sorted from blood. The rearrangement links TRBV5-1 to TRBJ1-1; 11 bases align to TRBD1. The TCR sequence derives from a man between 18 and 35 years old in good health. For the CDR3, the DNA is TGCGCCAGCAGCCCCGGGTGGTCGGGACAGGGGGGCCTGAACACTGAAGCTTTCTTT. Its protein is CASSPGWSGQGGLNTEAFF.